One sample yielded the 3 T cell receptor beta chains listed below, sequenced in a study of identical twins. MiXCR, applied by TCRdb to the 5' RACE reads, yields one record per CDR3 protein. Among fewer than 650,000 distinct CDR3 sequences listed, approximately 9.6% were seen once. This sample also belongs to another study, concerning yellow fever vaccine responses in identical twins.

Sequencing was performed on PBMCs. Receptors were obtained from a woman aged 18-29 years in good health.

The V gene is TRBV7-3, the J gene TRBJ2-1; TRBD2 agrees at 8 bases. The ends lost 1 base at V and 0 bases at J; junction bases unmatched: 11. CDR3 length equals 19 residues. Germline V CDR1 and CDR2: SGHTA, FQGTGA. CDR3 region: CASSLNRLATQFSYNEQFF. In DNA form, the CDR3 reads TGTGCCAGCAGCTTAAACAGACTAGCGACACAGTTCTCCTACAATGAGCAGTTCTTC.

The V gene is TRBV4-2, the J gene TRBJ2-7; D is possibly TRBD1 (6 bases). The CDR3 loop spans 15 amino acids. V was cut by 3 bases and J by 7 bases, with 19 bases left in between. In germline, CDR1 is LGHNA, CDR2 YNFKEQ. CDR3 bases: TGTGCCAGCAGCCACGAAACGGTACAGGGCGGTGAGCAGTACTTC. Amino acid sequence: CASSHETVQGGEQYF.

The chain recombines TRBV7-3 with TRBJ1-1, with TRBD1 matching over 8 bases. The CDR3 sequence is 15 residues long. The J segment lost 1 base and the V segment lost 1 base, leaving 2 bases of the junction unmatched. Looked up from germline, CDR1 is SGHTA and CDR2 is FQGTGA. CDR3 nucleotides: TGTGCCAGCAGCTTAAATACAGGGGGGAACACTGAAGCTTTCTTT. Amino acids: CASSLNTGGNTEAFF.